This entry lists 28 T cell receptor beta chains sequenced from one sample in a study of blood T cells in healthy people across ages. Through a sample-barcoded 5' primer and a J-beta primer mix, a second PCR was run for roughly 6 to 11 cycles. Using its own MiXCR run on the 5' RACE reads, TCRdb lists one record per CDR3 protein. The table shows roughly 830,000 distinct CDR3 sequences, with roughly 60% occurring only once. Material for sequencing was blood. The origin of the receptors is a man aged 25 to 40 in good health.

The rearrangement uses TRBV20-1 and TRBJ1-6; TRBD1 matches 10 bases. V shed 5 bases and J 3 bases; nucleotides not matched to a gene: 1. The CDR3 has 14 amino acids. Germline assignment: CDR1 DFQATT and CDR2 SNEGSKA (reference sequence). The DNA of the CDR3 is TGCAGTGCTGGGACAGGGGACTATAATTCACCCCTCCACTTT. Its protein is CSAGTGDYNSPLHF.

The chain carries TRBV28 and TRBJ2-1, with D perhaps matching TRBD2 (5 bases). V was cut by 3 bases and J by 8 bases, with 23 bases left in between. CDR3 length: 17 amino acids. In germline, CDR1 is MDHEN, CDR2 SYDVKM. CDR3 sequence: CASSFVDGSFEGDEQFF. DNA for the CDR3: TGTGCCAGCAGTTTTGTTGATGGTAGCTTTGAGGGCGATGAGCAGTTCTTC.

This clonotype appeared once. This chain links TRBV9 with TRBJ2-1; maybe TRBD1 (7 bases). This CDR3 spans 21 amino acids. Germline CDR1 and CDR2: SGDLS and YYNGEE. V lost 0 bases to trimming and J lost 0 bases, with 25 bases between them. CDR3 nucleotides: TGTGCCAGCAGCGTAGGCCCGGGACAGCTTAGGGAGGTCACCTCCTACAATGAGCAGTTCTTC. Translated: CASSVGPGQLREVTSYNEQFF.

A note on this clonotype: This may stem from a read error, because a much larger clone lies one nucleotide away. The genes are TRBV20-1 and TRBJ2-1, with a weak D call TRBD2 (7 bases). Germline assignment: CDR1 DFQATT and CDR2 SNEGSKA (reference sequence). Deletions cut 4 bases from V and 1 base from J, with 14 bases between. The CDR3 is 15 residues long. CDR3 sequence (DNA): TGCAGTGCTACGAAGGCGGGGGCATCCTACAATGAGCAGTTCTTC. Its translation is CSATKAGASYNEQFF.

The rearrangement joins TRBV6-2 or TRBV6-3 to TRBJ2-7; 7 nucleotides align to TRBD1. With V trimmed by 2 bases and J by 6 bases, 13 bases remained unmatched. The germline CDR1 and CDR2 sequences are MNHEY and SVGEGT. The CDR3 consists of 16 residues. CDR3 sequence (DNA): TGTGCCAGCAGTTACCTTCTCGACAGGGAAATAACCGAGCAGTACTTC. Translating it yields CASSYLLDREITEQYF.

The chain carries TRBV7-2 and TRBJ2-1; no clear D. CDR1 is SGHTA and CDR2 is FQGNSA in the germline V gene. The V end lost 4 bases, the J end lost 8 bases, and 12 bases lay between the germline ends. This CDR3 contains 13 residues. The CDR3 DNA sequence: TGTGCCAGCAGCTCCCCCGTCCAAGATGAGCAGTTCTTC. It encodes CASSSPVQDEQFF. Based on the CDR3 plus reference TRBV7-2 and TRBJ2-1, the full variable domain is GAGVSQSPSNKVTEKGKDVELRCDPISGHTALYWYRQSLGQGLEFLIYFQGNSAPDKSGLPSDRFSAERTGGSVSTLTIQRTQQEDSAVYLCASSSPVQDEQFFGPGTRLTVL.

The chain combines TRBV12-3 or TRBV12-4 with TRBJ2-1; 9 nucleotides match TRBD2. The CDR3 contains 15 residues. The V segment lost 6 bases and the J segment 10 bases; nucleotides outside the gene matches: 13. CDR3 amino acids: CASSPNGKRGDEQFF. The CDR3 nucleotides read TGTGCCAGCAGCCCGAATGGGAAGCGGGGGGACGAGCAGTTCTTC.

CDR3 DNA: TGTGCCACCAGTGACTCCTACCCAGCGGGAGGGGAGACCCAGTACTTC. Translating gives CATSDSYPAGGETQYF. The rearrangement uses TRBV24-1 and TRBJ2-5, with 10 bases lining up with TRBD2. The length of the CDR3 is 16 residues. Germline loops: CDR1 KGHDR, CDR2 SFDVKD. The J segment lost 5 bases and the V segment lost 4 bases, leaving 9 bases of the junction unmatched.

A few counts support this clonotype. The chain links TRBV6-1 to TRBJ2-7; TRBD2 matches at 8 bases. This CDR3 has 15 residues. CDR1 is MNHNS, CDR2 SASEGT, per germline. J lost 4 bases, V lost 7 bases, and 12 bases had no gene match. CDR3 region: CASNPASSGGYEQYF. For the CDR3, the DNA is TGTGCCAGCAATCCAGCATCCAGCGGGGGATACGAGCAGTACTTC.

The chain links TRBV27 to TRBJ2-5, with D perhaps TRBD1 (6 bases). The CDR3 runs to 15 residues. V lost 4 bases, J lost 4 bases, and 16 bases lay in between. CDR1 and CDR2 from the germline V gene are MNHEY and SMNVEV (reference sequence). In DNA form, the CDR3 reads TGTGCCAGCAGTTACTCGCAGGGGAAGGGAGAGACCCAGTACTTC. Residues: CASSYSQGKGETQYF.

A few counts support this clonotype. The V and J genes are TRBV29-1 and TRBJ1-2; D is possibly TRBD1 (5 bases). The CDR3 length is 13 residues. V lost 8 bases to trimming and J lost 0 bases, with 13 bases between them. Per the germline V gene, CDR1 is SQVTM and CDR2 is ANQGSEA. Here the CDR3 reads CSLQDTTNYGYTF. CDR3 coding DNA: TGCAGCCTTCAGGACACAACTAACTATGGCTACACCTTC.

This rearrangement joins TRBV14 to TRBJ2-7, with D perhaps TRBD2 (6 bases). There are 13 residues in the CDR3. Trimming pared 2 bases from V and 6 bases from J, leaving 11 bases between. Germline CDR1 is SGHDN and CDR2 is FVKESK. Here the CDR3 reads CASSQSGRREQYF. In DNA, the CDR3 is TGTGCCAGCAGCCAATCTGGGAGGCGCGAGCAGTACTTC.

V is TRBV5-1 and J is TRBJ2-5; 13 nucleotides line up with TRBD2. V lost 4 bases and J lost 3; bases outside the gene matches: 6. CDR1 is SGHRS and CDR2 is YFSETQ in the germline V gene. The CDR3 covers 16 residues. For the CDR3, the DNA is TGCGCCAGCAGCCCACGGACTAGCGGGGGAAAAGAGACCCAGTACTTC. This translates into CASSPRTSGGKETQYF.

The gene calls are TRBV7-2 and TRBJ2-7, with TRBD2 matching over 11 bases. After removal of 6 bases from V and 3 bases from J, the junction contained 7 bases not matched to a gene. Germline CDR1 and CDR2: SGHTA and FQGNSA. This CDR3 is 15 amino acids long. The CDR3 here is CASRTLGLAVYEQYF. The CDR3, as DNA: TGTGCCAGCAGAACTCTGGGACTAGCGGTCTACGAGCAGTACTTC.

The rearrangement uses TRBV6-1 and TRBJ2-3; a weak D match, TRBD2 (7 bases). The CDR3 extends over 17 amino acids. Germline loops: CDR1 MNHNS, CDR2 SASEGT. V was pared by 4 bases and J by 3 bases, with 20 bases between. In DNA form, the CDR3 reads TGTGCCAGCAGTGCCCGAGGGGGGGTTATCTCGACAGATACGCAGTATTTT. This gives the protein CASSARGGVISTDTQYF.

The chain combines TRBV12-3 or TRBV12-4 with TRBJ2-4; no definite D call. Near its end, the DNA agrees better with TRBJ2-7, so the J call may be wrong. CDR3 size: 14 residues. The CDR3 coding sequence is TGTGCCAGCAGTTATCGGAGTTTCTCCTACGAGCAGTACTTC. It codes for CASSYRSFSYEQYF.

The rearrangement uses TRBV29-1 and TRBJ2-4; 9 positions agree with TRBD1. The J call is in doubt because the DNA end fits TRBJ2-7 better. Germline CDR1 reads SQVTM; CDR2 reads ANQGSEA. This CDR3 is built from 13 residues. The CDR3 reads CSVEGWTGDEQYF. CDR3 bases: TGCAGCGTTGAAGGATGGACAGGGGACGAGCAGTACTTC.

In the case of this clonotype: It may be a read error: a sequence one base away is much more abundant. The DNA of the CDR3 is TGTGCCAGCAGTCGAGGGGTCGGCTACGAGCAGAACTTC. Amino acid sequence: CASSRGVGYEQNF. The chain is built from TRBV7-2 and TRBJ2-7, with D perhaps assigned TRBD1 or TRBD2 (5 bases each). Germline loops: CDR1 SGHTA, CDR2 FQGNSA. CDR3 size: 13 residues. The entire variable domain, with the rest obtained from reference TRBV7-2 and TRBJ2-7, is as follows: GAGVSQSPSNKVTEKGKDVELRCDPISGHTALYWYRQSLGQGLEFLIYFQGNSAPDKSGLPSDRFSAERTGGSVSTLTIQRTQQEDSAVYLCASSRGVGYEQNFGPGTRLTVT.

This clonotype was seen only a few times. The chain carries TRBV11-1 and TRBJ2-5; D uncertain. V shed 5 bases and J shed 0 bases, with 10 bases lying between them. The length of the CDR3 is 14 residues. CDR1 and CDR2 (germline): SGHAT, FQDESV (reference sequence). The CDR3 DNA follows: TGTGCCAGCAGCCCGACTGCGTACCAAGAGACCCAGTACTTC. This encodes CASSPTAYQETQYF.

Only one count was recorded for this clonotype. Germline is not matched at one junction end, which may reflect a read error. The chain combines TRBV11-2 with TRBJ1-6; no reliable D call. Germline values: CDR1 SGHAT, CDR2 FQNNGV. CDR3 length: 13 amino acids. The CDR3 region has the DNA TGTGCCAGCAGCGTAGATTTAGGATCACCCCTCCACTTT. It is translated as CASSVDLGSPLHF.

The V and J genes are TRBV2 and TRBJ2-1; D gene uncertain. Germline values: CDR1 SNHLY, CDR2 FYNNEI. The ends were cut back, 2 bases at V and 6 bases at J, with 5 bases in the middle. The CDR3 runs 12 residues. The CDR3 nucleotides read TGTGCCAGCAGTGAATTAAGCAATGAGCAGTTCTTC. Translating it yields CASSELSNEQFF.

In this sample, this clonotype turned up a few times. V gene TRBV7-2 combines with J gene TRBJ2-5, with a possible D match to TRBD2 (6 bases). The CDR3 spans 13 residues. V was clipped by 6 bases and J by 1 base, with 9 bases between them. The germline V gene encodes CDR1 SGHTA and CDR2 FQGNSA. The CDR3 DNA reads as TGTGCCAGCAGTCGGGGGTTCCAAGAGACCCAGTACTTC. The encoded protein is CASSRGFQETQYF. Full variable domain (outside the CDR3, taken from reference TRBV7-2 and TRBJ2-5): GAGVSQSPSNKVTEKGKDVELRCDPISGHTALYWYRQSLGQGLEFLIYFQGNSAPDKSGLPSDRFSAERTGGSVSTLTIQRTQQEDSAVYLCASSRGFQETQYFGPGTRLLVL.

The CDR3 protein is CSARDRGGGLQQYF. CDR3 DNA sequence: TGCAGTGCTAGGGACAGGGGGGGTGGCCTGCAGCAGTACTTC. The rearrangement links TRBV20-1 to TRBJ2-7; 10 bases are shared with TRBD1. With 3 bases clipped from V and 8 bases from J, the junction kept 10 bases outside the gene matches. This CDR3 is built from 14 residues. The germline V gene has CDR1 DFQATT and CDR2 SNEGSKA (reference sequence).

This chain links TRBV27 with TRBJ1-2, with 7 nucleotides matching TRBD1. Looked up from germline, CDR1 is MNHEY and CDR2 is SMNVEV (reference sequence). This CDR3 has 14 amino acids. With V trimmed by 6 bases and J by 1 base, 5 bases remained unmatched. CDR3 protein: CASRDSGGNYGYTF. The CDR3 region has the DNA TGTGCCAGCAGGGATTCAGGGGGTAACTATGGCTACACCTTC.

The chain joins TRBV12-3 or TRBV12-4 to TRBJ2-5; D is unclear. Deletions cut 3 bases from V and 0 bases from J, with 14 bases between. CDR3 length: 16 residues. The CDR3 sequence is CASSFWATPYQETQYF. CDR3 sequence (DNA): TGTGCCAGCAGTTTTTGGGCCACCCCTTACCAAGAGACCCAGTACTTC.

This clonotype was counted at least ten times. CDR3 nucleotide sequence: TGTGCCAGCAGCCCCCAGGTGGCAGGGATTGGCTACACCTTC. Encoded protein: CASSPQVAGIGYTF. This chain connects TRBV7-9 to TRBJ1-2, with D tentatively TRBD1 (5 bases). The germline V gene encodes CDR1 SEHNR and CDR2 FQNEAQ (reference sequence). Trimming left V 5 bases short and J 7 bases short, with 17 bases between. The CDR3 sequence is 14 residues long.

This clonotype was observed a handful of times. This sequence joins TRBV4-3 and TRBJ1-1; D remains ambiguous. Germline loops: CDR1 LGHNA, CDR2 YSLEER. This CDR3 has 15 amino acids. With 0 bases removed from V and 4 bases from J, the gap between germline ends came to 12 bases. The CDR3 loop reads CASSQDGGSLTEAFF. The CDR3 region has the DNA TGCGCCAGCAGCCAAGACGGCGGGTCACTCACTGAAGCTTTCTTT.

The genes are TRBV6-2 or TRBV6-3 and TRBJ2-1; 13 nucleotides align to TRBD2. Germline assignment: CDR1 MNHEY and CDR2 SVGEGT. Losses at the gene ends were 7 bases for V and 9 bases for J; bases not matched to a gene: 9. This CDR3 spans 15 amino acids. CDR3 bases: TGTGCCAGCACTCAGGGACTAGCGGGGCGGAGTGAGCAGTTCTTC. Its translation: CASTQGLAGRSEQFF.